A single sample is the source of the 21 T cell receptor beta chains below, sequenced in a study of blood T cell repertoires in COVID-19. Data came from immunoSEQ multiplex PCR; TCRdb stores just in-frame clones and leaves some out. The repertoire holds about 440,000 clones, with roughly nine tenths as singletons. The sample comprised PBMCs or T cells enriched from blood (not recorded which). Receptors were obtained from a woman aged 18-29 years with acute COVID-19.

V and J are TRBV5-6 and TRBJ2-1; no clear D gene. The CDR3 consists of 13 residues. Trimming took 5 bases from V and 10 from J, leaving 16 bases between them. In germline, CDR1 is SGHDT, CDR2 YYEEEE. CDR3 DNA: TGTGCCAGCAGATCCGTATCGGGTAGGGAGCAGTTCTTC. Protein: CASRSVSGREQFF.

This sequence joins TRBV3-1 (or the pseudogene TRBV3-2) and TRBJ1-3; D is possibly TRBD1 (6 bases). Trimming took off 8 bases at V and 6 bases at J, with 20 bases between the two ends. The CDR3 extends over 15 amino acids. In germline, CDR1 is LGHDT, CDR2 YNNKEL (reference sequence). CDR3 protein: CASDRGGTGANTIYF. CDR3 nucleotides: TGTGCCAGCGACCGGGGGGGAACGGGGGCAAACACCATATATTTT.

V gene TRBV27 combines with J gene TRBJ2-3; D is undetermined. Germline CDR1 reads MNHEY; CDR2 reads SMNVEV (reference sequence). The V end lost 2 bases, the J end lost 2 bases, and 8 bases lay between the germline ends. This CDR3 has 14 amino acids. The CDR3, as DNA: TGTGCCAGCAGTTTACAGGCTTTCACAGATACGCAGTATTTT. Amino acids: CASSLQAFTDTQYF.

This chain uses TRBV13 with TRBJ1-1; maybe TRBD1 (5 bases). Trimming took 0 bases from V and 1 from J, leaving 6 bases between them. Germline CDR1 reads PRHDT; CDR2 reads FYEKMQ (reference sequence). The CDR3 extends over 14 amino acids. The DNA for the CDR3 is TGTGCCAGCAGCTTAGGCGGGGGGAACACTGAAGCTTTCTTT. As protein: CASSLGGGNTEAFF.

This clone appeared once. The chain has TRBV29-1 and TRBJ1-1, with D unresolved. The CDR3 has 11 residues. V was trimmed by 4 bases and J by 6 bases, leaving 9 bases between them. The V gene's germline CDR1 is SQVTM and CDR2 ANQGSEA. CDR3 region: CSVVREAEAFF. In DNA form, the CDR3 reads TGCAGCGTTGTAAGAGAGGCTGAAGCTTTCTTT.

A few counts support this clone. The J gene is TRBJ1-6, the V gene TRBV5-1, with D uncertain. V lost 1 base and J 4 bases, leaving 9 bases between the germline ends. Germline V gives CDR1 SGHRS, CDR2 YFSETQ. The CDR3 is 15 residues long. The CDR3 is CASSLPATYNSPLHF. In DNA form, the CDR3 reads TGCGCCAGCAGCTTGCCGGCGACATATAATTCACCCCTCCACTTT. Filled out from reference TRBV5-1 and TRBJ1-6, the complete variable domain reads KAGVTQTPRYLIKTRGQQVTLSCSPISGHRSVSWYQQTPGQGLQFLFEYFSETQRNKGNFPGRFSGRQFSNSRSEMNVSTLELGDSALYLCASSLPATYNSPLHFGNGTRLTVT.

The chain couples TRBV10-1 to TRBJ2-5, with D possibly matching TRBD1 (5 bases). The germline V gene has CDR1 WNHNN and CDR2 SYGVQD (reference sequence). The CDR3 is 12 residues long. The V end lost 3 bases, the J end lost 4 bases, and 6 bases lay between the germline ends. This CDR3 reads CASSDGAETQYF. The CDR3 nucleotides are TGCGCCAGCAGTGATGGGGCAGAGACCCAGTACTTC.

Of note for this clone: Other DNA sequences in the same sample also yield this CDR3. V usage is TRBV3-1 (or the pseudogene TRBV3-2) and J usage is TRBJ2-5; a weak D match, TRBD2 (6 bases). Germline loops: CDR1 LGHDT, CDR2 YNNKEL (reference sequence). The length of the CDR3 is 15 residues. V lost 0 bases, J lost 2 bases, and 10 bases lay in between. The CDR3 loop reads CASSQDGAGQETQYF. CDR3 DNA sequence: TGTGCCAGCAGCCAAGATGGGGCGGGGCAAGAGACCCAGTACTTC.

The chain is built from TRBV11-2 and TRBJ1-2; D unclear. With 1 base removed from V and 0 bases from J, the gap between germline ends came to 12 bases. CDR3 size: 16 residues. From germline, CDR1 is SGHAT and CDR2 FQNNGV. CDR3 residues: CASSLVPSQTNYGYTF. For the CDR3, the DNA is TGTGCCAGCAGCTTAGTCCCCAGTCAGACTAACTATGGCTACACCTTC.

The chain links TRBV29-1 to TRBJ1-2; TRBD1 might be the D (5 bases). Trimming shortened V by 6 bases and J by 6 bases, and 11 bases separated the two germline ends. CDR1 is SQVTM, CDR2 ANQGSEA, per germline. The CDR3 covers 11 residues. DNA of the CDR3: TGCAGCGTGGGGGGTTCGAATGGCTACACCTTC. It specifies CSVGGSNGYTF.

The chain recombines TRBV6-5 with TRBJ1-1, with D tentatively TRBD1 (5 bases). Trimming cost V 2 bases and J 6 bases, with 16 bases left between them. CDR1 MNHEY and CDR2 SVGAGI come from the germline V gene. The CDR3 length is 15 residues. The CDR3 sequence: CASSYIPQGKPEAFF. The CDR3 DNA is TGTGCCAGCAGTTACATTCCCCAGGGAAAACCTGAAGCTTTCTTT.

The chain couples TRBV9 to TRBJ2-2; D might be TRBD1 (6 bases). Germline CDR1 reads SGDLS; CDR2 reads YYNGEE. CDR3 length: 15 amino acids. V lost 4 bases, J lost 5 bases, and 15 bases lay in between. CDR3 in DNA: TGTGCCAGCAGCCCCCGGACAGACGTTACCGGGGAGCTGTTTTTT. Translated: CASSPRTDVTGELFF. The variable domain in full, with the rest retrieved from reference TRBV9 and TRBJ2-2, is DSGVTQTPKHLITATGQRVTLRCSPRSGDLSVYWYQQSLDQGLQFLIQYYNGEERAKGNILERFSAQQFPDLHSELNLSSLELGDSALYFCASSPRTDVTGELFFGEGSRLTVL.

Notes on this clone: An end of the junction does not agree with germline; a read error may underlie this. The CDR3 coding sequence is TGTGCCAGCACCTTACCGAACCCGCCGGAGTTTGGGGGGACTGATGGCTACACCTTC. It codes for CASTLPNPPEFGGTDGYTF. The V gene is TRBV7-9, the J gene TRBJ1-2; the D gene is possibly TRBD1 (5 bases). This CDR3 is 19 amino acids long. CDR1 is SEHNR, CDR2 FQNEAQ, per germline (reference sequence).

The DNA for the CDR3 is TGTGCCAGCAGTTACGGCAGGGACAACTACGAGCAGTACTTC. Protein: CASSYGRDNYEQYF. This chain links TRBV6-5 with TRBJ2-7, with D maybe TRBD1 (6 bases). The germline V gene has CDR1 MNHEY and CDR2 SVGAGI. This CDR3 comprises 14 residues. V was clipped by 2 bases and J by 3 bases, with 11 bases between them.

J is TRBJ1-4 and V is TRBV14, with 7 positions matching TRBD1. V lost 4 bases, J lost 7 bases, and 9 bases stayed unmatched. From germline, CDR1 is SGHDN and CDR2 FVKESK. The CDR3 spans 15 residues. The CDR3 region has the DNA TGTGCCAGCAGCCCCCGACAGGGCTTAGGTGAAAAACTGTTTTTT. Its translation is CASSPRQGLGEKLFF.

This chain uses TRBV29-1 with TRBJ2-3, with D tentatively TRBD1 (5 bases). CDR3 length equals 15 residues. V dropped 7 bases and J dropped 2 bases, with 19 bases sitting between them. The germline V gene has CDR1 SQVTM and CDR2 ANQGSEA. CDR3 DNA sequence: TGCAGCGGAGCTTATGGACATCCTTCCACAGATACGCAGTATTTT. Residues: CSGAYGHPSTDTQYF.

This clone was picked up one time. V and J are TRBV28 and TRBJ1-5; the D gene is possibly TRBD1 (6 bases). Germline CDR1 is MDHEN and CDR2 is SYDVKM. The CDR3 contains 16 residues. Deletions cut 5 bases from V and 6 bases from J, with 20 bases between. CDR3 amino acids: CASSLSPTGSGQPQHF. The CDR3 bases are TGTGCCAGCAGTCTAAGCCCAACAGGGTCGGGTCAGCCCCAGCATTTT.

V is TRBV6-6 and J is TRBJ1-5, with 10 bases that match TRBD1. CDR3 length: 18 amino acids. J gave up 4 bases and V 6 bases, and 15 bases lay outside the gene matches. Germline lookup yields CDR1 MNHNY and CDR2 SVGAGI (reference sequence). This chain's CDR3 is CASSRISTGTGVNQPQHF. The DNA for the CDR3 is TGTGCCAGCAGCCGAATAAGTACCGGGACAGGGGTGAATCAGCCCCAGCATTTT.

The chain employs TRBV6-5 and TRBJ2-1, with 11 positions matching TRBD1. Germline values: CDR1 MNHEY, CDR2 SVGAGI. The CDR3 sequence is 15 residues long. J lost 7 bases, V lost 2 bases, and 4 bases had no gene match. The DNA of the CDR3 is TGTGCCAGCAGTTACGGGACAGGGGGGTCGAATGAGCAGTTCTTC. Translation gives CASSYGTGGSNEQFF.

V usage is TRBV5-8 and J usage is TRBJ1-2; the D is unclear. CDR1 SGHTS and CDR2 YDEGEE come from the germline V gene. The germline V and J ends were trimmed by 4 bases and 0 bases, with 7 bases remaining between them. The CDR3 runs 13 residues. This CDR3 reads CASSPETNYGYTF. The CDR3, as DNA: TGTGCCAGCAGCCCCGAGACTAACTATGGCTACACCTTC.

The chain recombines TRBV10-3 with TRBJ2-6; 8 bases are shared with TRBD1. CDR1 is ENHRY and CDR2 is SYGVKD in the germline V gene. V lost 6 bases, J lost 2 bases, and 3 bases stayed unmatched. The CDR3 runs 15 residues. The CDR3 nucleotides read TGTGCCATCAGGCAACAGGGGGCTGGGGCCAACGTCCTGACTTTC. Protein: CAIRQQGAGANVLTF.